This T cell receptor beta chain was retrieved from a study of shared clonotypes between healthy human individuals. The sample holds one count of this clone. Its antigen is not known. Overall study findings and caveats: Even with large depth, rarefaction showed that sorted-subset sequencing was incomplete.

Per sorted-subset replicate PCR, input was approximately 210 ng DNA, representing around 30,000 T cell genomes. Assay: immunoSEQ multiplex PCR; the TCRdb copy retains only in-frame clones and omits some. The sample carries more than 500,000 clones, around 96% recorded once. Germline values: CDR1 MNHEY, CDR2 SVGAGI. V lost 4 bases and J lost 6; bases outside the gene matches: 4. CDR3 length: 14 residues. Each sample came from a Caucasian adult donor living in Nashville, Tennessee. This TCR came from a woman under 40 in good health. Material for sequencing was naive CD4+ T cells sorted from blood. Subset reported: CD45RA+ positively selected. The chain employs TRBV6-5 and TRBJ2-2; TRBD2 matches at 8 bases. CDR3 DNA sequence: TGTGCCAGCAGTTTCACTAGCGGAGCCGGGGAGCTGTTTTTT. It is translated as CASSFTSGAGELFF.